This T cell receptor (beta chain) was profiled in a study of graft-versus-host responses after intestinal transplantation. This clone appeared a single time. No antigen is known for it. Trimming removed 5 bases from V and 4 bases from J; junction bases left unmatched: 4. Per germline, CDR1 SGHTA and CDR2 FQGNSA. The CDR3 has 14 residues. Some clones are missing from TCRdb's copy, which holds only in-frame ones; the method was immunoSEQ multiplex PCR. The repertoire includes tens of thousands of clones, 94% of them detected once, and about 0.2% sits in the top ten. This sequence originates from a human donor who was the organ donor for an intestinal transplant. The source material was unstimulated CD4+ T cells sorted from spleen or lymph node cells, sampled before transplant. This chain connects TRBV7-2 to TRBJ1-5; 8 bases line up with TRBD1. The CDR3 loop is CASSTTGGNQPQHF. The DNA of the CDR3 is TGTGCCAGCAGCACCACAGGGGGGAATCAGCCCCAGCATTTT.